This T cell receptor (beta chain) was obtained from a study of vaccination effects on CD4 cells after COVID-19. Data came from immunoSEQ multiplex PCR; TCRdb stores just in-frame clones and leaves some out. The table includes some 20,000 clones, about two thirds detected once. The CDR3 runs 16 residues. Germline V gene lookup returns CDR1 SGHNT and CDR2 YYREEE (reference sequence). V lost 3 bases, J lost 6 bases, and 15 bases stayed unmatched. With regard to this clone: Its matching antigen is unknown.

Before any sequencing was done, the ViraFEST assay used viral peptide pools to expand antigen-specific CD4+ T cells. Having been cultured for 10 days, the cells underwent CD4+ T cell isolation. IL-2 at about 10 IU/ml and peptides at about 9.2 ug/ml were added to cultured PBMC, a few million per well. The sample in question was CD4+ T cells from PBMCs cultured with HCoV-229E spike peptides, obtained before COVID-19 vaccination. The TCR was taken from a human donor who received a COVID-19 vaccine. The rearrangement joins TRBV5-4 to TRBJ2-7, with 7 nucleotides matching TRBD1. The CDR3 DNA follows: TGTGCCAGCAGCTCCTGGCTAAGGGACAGCCCCGGCGAGCAGTACTTC. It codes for CASSSWLRDSPGEQYF.